Below are 19 T cell receptor beta chains sequenced from a single sample in a study of T cell responses to AZD1222 COVID-19 vaccine. Sequencing used immunoSEQ multiplex PCR; TCRdb keeps in-frame clones, though not all of them. Here the sample spans about 130,000 clones, around 93% being singletons. Here the sequenced sample was peripheral blood, taken on day 0 of AZD1222 vaccination. These receptors originate from an adult in good health.

For the CDR3, the DNA is TGTGCCACCGCCCCGGGAGGGGGCTATGGCTACACCTTC. This sequence encodes CATAPGGGYGYTF. J is TRBJ1-2 and V is TRBV24-1, with TRBD1 as a possible D gene (6 bases). Germline V gene sequence: CDR1 KGHDR, CDR2 SFDVKD. Trimming cost V 9 bases and J 4 bases, with 14 bases left between them. This CDR3 contains 13 residues.

The rearrangement joins TRBV23-1 to TRBJ1-5, with D unclear. TRBV23-1 is placed among ORFs of uncertain function. V lost 7 bases and J lost 7, with 14 bases in between. CDR3 length: 13 amino acids. DNA of the CDR3: TGCGCCAGCAAGGACGAAGTTCGACAGCCCCAGCATTTT. It specifies CASKDEVRQPQHF.

The chain uses TRBV19 and TRBJ1-2; 7 bases map to TRBD1. There are 16 residues in the CDR3. Looked up from germline, CDR1 is LNHDA and CDR2 is SQIVND (reference sequence). V lost 3 bases, J lost 4 bases, and 11 bases stayed unmatched. The CDR3 protein is CASSIVPPDRAYGYTF. CDR3 in DNA: TGTGCCAGTAGTATTGTCCCCCCCGACAGGGCCTATGGCTACACCTTC.

J is TRBJ1-2 and V is TRBV4-3; D perhaps matches TRBD1 (6 bases). V lost 1 base, J lost 8 bases, and 23 bases lay in between. Germline-derived CDR1 and CDR2 are LGHNA and YSLEER. The CDR3 is made up of 17 amino acids. CDR3 in DNA: TGCGCCAGCAGCCAAGGGCCAGGGGCTCCGCGGAATGACGGCTACACCTTC. Protein product: CASSQGPGAPRNDGYTF.

The chain couples TRBV11-1 to TRBJ1-1; 7 bases map to TRBD1. CDR3 size: 14 residues. CDR1 SGHAT and CDR2 FQDESV come from the germline V gene (reference sequence). V gave up 3 bases and J gave up 4 bases; unmatched junction bases: 5. The CDR3 spells CASSFEQGTTEAFF. The CDR3 DNA sequence: TGTGCCAGCAGCTTCGAACAGGGGACCACTGAAGCTTTCTTT. The full variable domain, completed using reference TRBV11-1 and TRBJ1-1, is EAEVAQSPRYKITEKSQAVAFWCDPISGHATLYWYRQILGQGPELLVQFQDESVVDDSQLPKDRFSAERLKGVDSTLKIQPAELGDSAMYLCASSFEQGTTEAFFGQGTRLTVV.

V gene TRBV4-2 combines with J gene TRBJ1-4, with D possibly TRBD1 on 5 matching bases. Looked up from germline, CDR1 is LGHNA and CDR2 is YNFKEQ. With 1 base removed from V and 2 bases from J, the gap between germline ends came to 5 bases. The CDR3 extends over 14 amino acids. CDR3 sequence (DNA): TGTGCCAGCAGCCAAGGGGGGACTAATGAAAAACTGTTTTTT. It is translated as CASSQGGTNEKLFF.

The chain recombines TRBV5-1 with TRBJ1-1; D uncertain. The V gene's germline CDR1 is SGHRS and CDR2 YFSETQ. The CDR3 sequence is 13 residues long. The germline V and J ends were trimmed by 0 bases and 1 base, with 4 bases remaining between them. The CDR3 region is CASSLARNTEAFF. CDR3 bases: TGCGCCAGCAGCTTGGCCAGGAACACTGAAGCTTTCTTT.

The rearrangement links TRBV7-3 to TRBJ1-1; 7 nucleotides match TRBD1. This CDR3 spans 14 amino acids. J was trimmed by 3 bases and V by 5 bases; bases with no gene match: 6. The germline V gene has CDR1 SGHTA and CDR2 FQGTGA. CDR3 loop: CASSQRGGYTEAFF. Here the CDR3 DNA reads TGTGCCAGCAGCCAACGAGGGGGCTACACTGAAGCTTTCTTT.

This sequence joins TRBV11-2 and TRBJ2-3; TRBD2 agrees at 11 bases. The junction had 2 bases not matched to a gene; V was cut back by 5 bases and J by 1 base. From germline, CDR1 is SGHAT and CDR2 FQNNGV. This CDR3 region has 15 residues. The CDR3 protein is CASSATSGGTDTQYF. CDR3 bases: TGTGCCAGCAGCGCGACTAGCGGGGGCACAGATACGCAGTATTTT.

The rearrangement uses TRBV30 and TRBJ1-1; maybe TRBD1 (6 bases). Germline CDR1 and CDR2: GTSNPN and SVGIG (reference sequence). The CDR3 runs 13 residues. Between the trimmed V and J ends, which lost 4 bases and 0 bases, there was a span of 9 bases. The CDR3 reads CAWMQGMNTEAFF. The CDR3 DNA sequence: TGTGCCTGGATGCAGGGGATGAACACTGAAGCTTTCTTT.

The chain is built from TRBV9 and TRBJ2-5; 7 bases align to TRBD1. CDR3 size: 13 residues. The germline V gene encodes CDR1 SGDLS and CDR2 YYNGEE. V lost 10 bases, J lost 4 bases, and 10 bases stayed unmatched. DNA for the CDR3: TGTGCCTCCTCGACTCCAGGGGGAGAGACCCAGTACTTC. Its protein is CASSTPGGETQYF.

The gene calls are TRBV7-3 and TRBJ2-1, with 9 nucleotides matching TRBD2. The CDR3 extends over 15 amino acids. Germline assignment: CDR1 SGHTA and CDR2 FQGTGA. Trimming removed 4 bases from V and 5 bases from J; junction bases left unmatched: 6. The CDR3 nucleotides are TGTGCCAGCAGCTCGCGGCTAGCGGGGCACAATGAGCAGTTCTTC. Residues: CASSSRLAGHNEQFF. The whole variable domain, filled in from reference TRBV7-3 and TRBJ2-1, reads GAGVSQTPSNKVTEKGKYVELRCDPISGHTALYWYRQSLGQGPEFLIYFQGTGAADDSGLPNDRFFAVRPEGSVSTLKIQRTERGDSAVYLCASSSRLAGHNEQFFGPGTRLTVL.

Concerning this clone itself: An end of the junction differs from the germline gene, which may be a read error. J is TRBJ1-5 and V is TRBV6-5; 8 nucleotides line up with TRBD1. The CDR3 has 15 residues. Germline CDR1 is MNHEY and CDR2 is SVGAGI. This CDR3 is CASSRRGQGNEPQHF. Here the CDR3 DNA reads TGTGCCAGCAGCCGCAGGGGGCAAGGCAATGAGCCCCAGCATTTT.

The chain couples TRBV27 to TRBJ2-7; TRBD1 aligns across 7 bases. The germline gives CDR1 MNHEY, CDR2 SMNVEV (reference sequence). J lost 3 bases, V lost 5 bases, and 4 bases had no gene match. The CDR3 length is 13 residues. CDR3 bases: TGTGCCAGCAGTAGGGACAGCCTCTACGAGCAGTACTTC. It codes for CASSRDSLYEQYF.

V usage is TRBV30 and J usage is TRBJ1-4, with D possibly matching TRBD1 (5 bases). V lost 2 bases to trimming and J lost 4 bases, with 11 bases between them. Germline CDR1 reads GTSNPN; CDR2 reads SVGIG (reference sequence). This CDR3 has 14 residues. CDR3 DNA sequence: TGTGCCTGGAGTATCGGGACTCTTAATGAAAAACTGTTTTTT. It translates to CAWSIGTLNEKLFF.

The chain couples TRBV5-5 to TRBJ1-2, with D possibly TRBD1 on 5 matching bases. The V end was cut by 2 bases, the J end by 6 bases, with 14 bases between. This CDR3 spans 14 amino acids. The germline gives CDR1 SGHKS, CDR2 YYEKEE (reference sequence). The DNA for the CDR3 is TGTGCCAGCAGCTTTAGTGGAGGGGAGGATGGCTACACCTTC. Its translation: CASSFSGGEDGYTF.

This chain links TRBV2 with TRBJ1-4; D ambiguous. Germline CDR1 reads SNHLY; CDR2 reads FYNNEI. V was pared by 4 bases and J by 5 bases, with 8 bases between. The CDR3 spans 13 residues. For the CDR3, the DNA is TGTGCCAGCAGTGGTCGGCTAAATGAAAAACTGTTTTTT. It yields the protein CASSGRLNEKLFF.

CDR3 in amino acids: CASSPGVGYGYTF. For the CDR3, the DNA is TGTGCCAGTAGTCCAGGGGTGGGCTATGGCTACACCTTC. The chain combines TRBV19 with TRBJ1-2; D perhaps matches TRBD1 (6 bases). Germline CDR1 LNHDA, CDR2 SQIVND (reference sequence). CDR3 length equals 13 residues. V was cut by 5 bases and J by 4 bases, with 11 bases left in between.

The gene calls are TRBV9 and TRBJ2-7, with D unresolved. The CDR3 runs 14 residues. V was shortened by 1 base and J by 3 bases, with 11 bases between the two germline ends. Germline-derived CDR1 and CDR2 are SGDLS and YYNGEE. CDR3 sequence: CASSVSDGSYEQYF. The CDR3 DNA reads as TGTGCCAGCAGCGTATCGGACGGAAGCTACGAGCAGTACTTC.